This T cell receptor beta chain was found in a study of blood T cell repertoires in COVID-19. Whole-study context: T cells, B-cell-depleted T cells, or PBMCs provided the cDNA or gDNA that served as material.

This clone was seen only a few times. In germline, CDR1 is SGHVS, CDR2 FNYEAQ. The CDR3 is made up of 13 amino acids. The V and J ends lost 6 bases and 2 bases respectively, with 10 bases between them. Profiling relied on immunoSEQ multiplex PCR, and the TCRdb table lists in-frame clones only, not all of them. Of approximately 240,000 clones listed, 70% to 85% are singletons. This receptor was taken from a woman aged 80 or over with active or convalescent COVID-19. This sequence joins TRBV7-6 and TRBJ1-2, with D perhaps TRBD1 (6 bases). The sequenced sample consisted of peripheral blood. CDR3 in amino acids: CASSPDSNYGYTF. The CDR3 nucleotides are TGTGCCAGCAGTCCGGACAGCAACTATGGCTACACCTTC. The variable domain in full, with the rest retrieved from reference TRBV7-6 and TRBJ1-2, is GAGVSQSPRYKVTKRGQDVALRCDPISGHVSLYWYRQALGQGPEFLTYFNYEAQQDKSGLPNDRFSAERPEGSISTLTIQRTEQRDSAMYRCASSPDSNYGYTFGSGTRLTVV.